These 16 T cell receptor beta chains share one sample of origin, sequenced in a study of human T cells and chemical hapten exposure. This sample's time point: patch test 2, 6 weeks after DPC sensitization. Treatment here: therapeutic diphenylcyclopropenone sensitization with weekly scalp DPC. TCRdb re-called the RACE reads through MiXCR, storing one row per CDR3 protein. The table shows a few hundred thousand distinct CDR3 sequences, with about 6% occurring only once. The sequences come from whole blood, collected in connection with sensitization to the hapten diphenylcyclopropenone (DPC). Every receptor here comes from a woman between 18 and 30 years old with alopecia areata. Some clones in this sample may be carry-over from other donors' samples.

This sequence joins TRBV27 and TRBJ2-4, with TRBD1 matching 8 bases. V shed 3 bases, J shed 5 bases, and the junction held 9 bases outside the gene matches. The CDR3 covers 16 residues. Germline V gene lookup returns CDR1 MNHEY and CDR2 SMNVEV (reference sequence). The CDR3, as DNA: TGTGCCAGCAGTTTTTATCCGGACAGGGAGGAAAACATTCAGTACTTC. The encoded protein is CASSFYPDREENIQYF.

This clonotype was seen repeatedly, ten times or more. The V gene is TRBV18, the J gene TRBJ1-1; 8 bases match TRBD1. V lost 6 bases to trimming and J lost 1 base; unmatched junction nucleotides: 7. The germline V gene encodes CDR1 KGHSH and CDR2 LQKENI. The CDR3 is made up of 15 amino acids. The CDR3 DNA reads TGTGCCAGCTCTCGTGGACAGGGCTCGAACACTGAAGCTTTCTTT. Translation: CASSRGQGSNTEAFF. The whole variable domain, filled in from reference TRBV18 and TRBJ1-1, reads NAGVMQNPRHLVRRRGQEARLRCSPMKGHSHVYWYRQLPEEGLKFMVYLQKENIIDESGMPKERFSAEFPKEGPSILRIQQVVRGDSAAYFCASSRGQGSNTEAFFGQGTRLTVV.

The chain is built from TRBV15 and TRBJ2-2; D gene ambiguous. In germline, CDR1 is LNHNV, CDR2 YYDKDF (reference sequence). The CDR3 is 14 amino acids. V lost 0 bases, J lost 1 base, and 3 bases lay in between. The CDR3 coding sequence is TGTGCCACCAGCAGAGAGGGGAACACCGGGGAGCTGTTTTTT. Its translation: CATSREGNTGELFF.

This clonotype was recorded many times. V usage is TRBV10-3 and J usage is TRBJ1-1; TRBD1 aligns across 9 bases. This CDR3 is built from 18 residues. Germline CDR1 is ENHRY and CDR2 is SYGVKD. V lost 3 bases to trimming and J lost 0 bases; unmatched junction nucleotides: 11. The CDR3 DNA reads as TGTGCCATCAGTGACCCACGGACCGGGACAGGGATGAACACTGAAGCTTTCTTT. Protein: CAISDPRTGTGMNTEAFF.

The chain is built from TRBV4-3 and TRBJ2-1, with 9 bases matching TRBD2. Per germline, CDR1 LGHNA and CDR2 YSLEER. Unmatched junction bases numbered 3, after V lost 0 bases and J lost 3 bases. The CDR3 runs to 16 residues. DNA of the CDR3: TGCGCCAGCAGCCAAGAATTAGCGGGGGACTACAATGAGCAGTTCTTC. It codes for CASSQELAGDYNEQFF.

The V gene is TRBV27, the J gene TRBJ1-4, with D possibly being TRBD1 (6 bases). V gave up 6 bases and J gave up 6 bases, with 14 bases separating them. The germline CDR1 and CDR2 sequences are MNHEY and SMNVEV (reference sequence). The CDR3 spans 14 residues. As DNA, the CDR3 is TGTGCCAGCAGACAACAGGGTGTAGATGAAAAACTGTTTTTT. Encoded protein: CASRQQGVDEKLFF.

V usage is TRBV27 and J usage is TRBJ2-3; the D is unclear. The germline V gene encodes CDR1 MNHEY and CDR2 SMNVEV (reference sequence). Trimming stripped 6 bases from V and 5 bases from J, with 15 bases between. The CDR3 is 14 residues long. CDR3 nucleotides: TGTGCCAGCAGCCCTCCCGGTTTTAGAGATACGCAGTATTTT. Its protein is CASSPPGFRDTQYF.

In this sample, this clonotype turned up many times. The rearrangement joins TRBV7-2 to TRBJ1-6; 7 positions match TRBD1. There are 18 residues in the CDR3. Trimming removed 4 bases from V and 0 bases from J; junction bases left unmatched: 9. CDR1 is SGHTA, CDR2 FQGNSA, per germline. The CDR3 DNA reads TGTGCCAGCAGCTCCAGGAGGGACAGAAGCTCCTATAATTCACCCCTCCACTTT. Translated, it gives CASSSRRDRSSYNSPLHF.

This clonotype occurred many times. The J gene is TRBJ2-3, the V gene TRBV7-6, with no clear D. CDR3 length: 15 residues. CDR1 and CDR2 from the germline V gene are SGHVS and FNYEAQ. Trimming cost V 2 bases and J 6 bases, with 15 bases left between them. CDR3 sequence reads: CASSLSSWAGDTQYF. CDR3 nucleotides: TGTGCCAGCAGCTTATCTTCTTGGGCCGGCGATACGCAGTATTTT.

This clonotype was found a few times. The chain links TRBV5-1 to TRBJ2-3; the D gene could be TRBD1 or TRBD2 (6 bases each). Germline loops: CDR1 SGHRS, CDR2 YFSETQ. Trimming cost V 5 bases and J 3 bases, with 19 bases left between them. The CDR3 consists of 16 residues. The chain's CDR3 is CASSPGASLFTDTQYF. The CDR3 DNA sequence: TGCGCCAGCAGTCCGGGGGCCAGTCTTTTTACAGATACGCAGTATTTT.

This clonotype was observed at least ten times. V is TRBV4-1 and J is TRBJ2-7, with 7 bases aligning to TRBD2. The V gene end was trimmed by 0 bases and the J gene end by 7 bases; junction bases not matched to a gene: 9. Germline values: CDR1 MGHRA, CDR2 YSYEKL. This CDR3 is 15 amino acids long. This chain's CDR3 is CASSQEAPGRGEQYF. In DNA form, the CDR3 reads TGCGCCAGCAGCCAAGAAGCTCCAGGGCGGGGGGAGCAGTACTTC.

This clonotype has ten or more counts. The chain recombines TRBV7-3 with TRBJ2-3; D not certain. Germline values: CDR1 SGHTA, CDR2 FQGTGA. The length of the CDR3 is 13 residues. Trimming pared 5 bases from V and 0 bases from J, leaving 6 bases between. The DNA for the CDR3 is TGTGCCAGCAGCCCCTCTAGCACAGATACGCAGTATTTT. Translation gives CASSPSSTDTQYF. Together with reference TRBV7-3 and TRBJ2-3, the CDR3 gives the full variable domain: GAGVSQTPSNKVTEKGKYVELRCDPISGHTALYWYRQSLGQGPEFLIYFQGTGAADDSGLPNDRFFAVRPEGSVSTLKIQRTERGDSAVYLCASSPSSTDTQYFGPGTRLTVL.

This clonotype was seen at least ten times. The gene calls are TRBV28 and TRBJ1-1; D call uncertain. The CDR3 is made up of 12 amino acids. Trimming removed 7 bases from V and 6 bases from J, with 12 bases in between. Per germline, CDR1 MDHEN and CDR2 SYDVKM. DNA of the CDR3: TGTGCCAGCACCGAGACCAGCTCTGAAGCTTTCTTT. Translating gives CASTETSSEAFF.

This clonotype was recorded a few times. The chain has TRBV10-3 and TRBJ1-1, with D maybe TRBD1 (6 bases). Trimming took 5 bases from V and 0 from J, leaving 16 bases between them. CDR3 size: 16 residues. Germline V gene data show CDR1 as ENHRY and CDR2 as SYGVKD. CDR3 sequence (DNA): TGTGCCATCAGTCCTAGTGGGGGGCTGCTGAACACTGAAGCTTTCTTT. The encoded protein is CAISPSGGLLNTEAFF.

The chain combines TRBV6-5 with TRBJ1-2; D uncertain. Trimming took 2 bases from V and 5 from J, leaving 12 bases between them. Germline V CDR1 and CDR2: MNHEY, SVGAGI. This CDR3 has 14 residues. The DNA of the CDR3 is TGTGCCAGCAGTTACGTACCCCCTGGATATGGCTACACCTTC. The encoded protein is CASSYVPPGYGYTF.

This clonotype was counted at least ten times. The rearrangement uses TRBV6-2 or TRBV6-3 and TRBJ1-5; a possible D gene is TRBD1 (6 bases). V was cut by 4 bases and J by 4 bases, with 8 bases left in between. The CDR3 sequence is 13 residues long. The germline V gene encodes CDR1 MNHEY and CDR2 SVGEGT. The CDR3 sequence: CASSWTANQPQHF. The CDR3 DNA follows: TGTGCCAGCAGTTGGACAGCAAATCAGCCCCAGCATTTT.